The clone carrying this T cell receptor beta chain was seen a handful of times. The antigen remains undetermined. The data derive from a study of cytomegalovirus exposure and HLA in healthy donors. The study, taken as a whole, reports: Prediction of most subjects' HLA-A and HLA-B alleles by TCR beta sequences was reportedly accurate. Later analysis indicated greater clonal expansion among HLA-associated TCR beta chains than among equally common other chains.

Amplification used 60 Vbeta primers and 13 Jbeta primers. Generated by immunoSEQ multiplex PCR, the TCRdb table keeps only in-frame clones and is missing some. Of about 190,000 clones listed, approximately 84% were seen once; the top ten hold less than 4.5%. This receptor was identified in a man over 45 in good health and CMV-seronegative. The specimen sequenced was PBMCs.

In nucleotides, the CDR3 is TGTGCCAGCAGCTTGCGACAAACTTATAGCAATCAGCCCCAGCATTTT. This gives the protein CASSLRQTYSNQPQHF. The gene calls are TRBV7-8 and TRBJ1-5; no definite D call. The V end was cut by 3 bases, the J end by 0 bases, with 12 bases between. CDR1 is SGHVS, CDR2 FQNEAQ, per germline. This CDR3 has 16 amino acids.